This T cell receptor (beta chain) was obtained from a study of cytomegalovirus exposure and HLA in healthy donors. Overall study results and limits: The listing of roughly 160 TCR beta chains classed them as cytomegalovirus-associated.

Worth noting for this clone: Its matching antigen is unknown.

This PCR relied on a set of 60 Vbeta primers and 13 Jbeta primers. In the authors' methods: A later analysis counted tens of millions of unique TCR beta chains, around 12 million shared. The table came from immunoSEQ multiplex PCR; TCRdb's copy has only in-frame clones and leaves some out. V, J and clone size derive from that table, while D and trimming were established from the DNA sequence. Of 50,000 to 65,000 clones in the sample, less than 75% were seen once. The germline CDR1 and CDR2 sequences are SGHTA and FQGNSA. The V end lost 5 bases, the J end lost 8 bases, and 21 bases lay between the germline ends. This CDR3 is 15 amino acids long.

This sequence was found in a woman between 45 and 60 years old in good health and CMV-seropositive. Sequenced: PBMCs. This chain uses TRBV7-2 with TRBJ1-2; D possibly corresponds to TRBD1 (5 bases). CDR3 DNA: TGTGCCAGCAGCAATCGACCAGGGTCCCCCTCGGGCTACACCTTC. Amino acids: CASSNRPGSPSGYTF. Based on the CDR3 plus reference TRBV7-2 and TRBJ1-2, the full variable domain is GAGVSQSPSNKVTEKGKDVELRCDPISGHTALYWYRQSLGQGLEFLIYFQGNSAPDKSGLPSDRFSAERTGGSVSTLTIQRTQQEDSAVYLCASSNRPGSPSGYTFGSGTRLTVV.